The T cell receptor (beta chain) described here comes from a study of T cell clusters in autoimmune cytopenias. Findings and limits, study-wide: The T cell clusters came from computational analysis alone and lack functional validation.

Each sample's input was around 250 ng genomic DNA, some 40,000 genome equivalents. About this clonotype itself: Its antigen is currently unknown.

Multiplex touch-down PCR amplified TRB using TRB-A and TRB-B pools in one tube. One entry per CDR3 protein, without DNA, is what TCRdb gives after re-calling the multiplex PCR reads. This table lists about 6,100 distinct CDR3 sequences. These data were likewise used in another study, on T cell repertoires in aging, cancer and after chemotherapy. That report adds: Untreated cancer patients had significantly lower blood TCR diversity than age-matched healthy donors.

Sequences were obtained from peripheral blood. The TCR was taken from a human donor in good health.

The CDR3 region is CSARGNHRGGDTEAFF. This rearrangement joins TRBV20-1 to TRBJ1-1; TCRdb's D gene call, TRBD1, goes unchecked for lack of DNA. In germline, CDR1 is DFQATT, CDR2 SNEGSKA (reference sequence). The CDR3 length is 16 residues.